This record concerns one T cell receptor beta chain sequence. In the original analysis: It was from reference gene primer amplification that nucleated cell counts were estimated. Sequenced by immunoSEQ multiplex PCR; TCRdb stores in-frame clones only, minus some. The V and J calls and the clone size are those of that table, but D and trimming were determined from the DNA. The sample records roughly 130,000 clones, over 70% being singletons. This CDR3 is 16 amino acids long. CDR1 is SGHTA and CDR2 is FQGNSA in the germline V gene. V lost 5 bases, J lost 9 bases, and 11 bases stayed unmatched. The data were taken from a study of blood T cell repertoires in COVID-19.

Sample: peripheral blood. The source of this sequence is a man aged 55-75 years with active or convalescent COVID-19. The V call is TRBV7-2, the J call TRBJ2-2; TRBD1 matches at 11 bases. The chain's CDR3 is CASSAVGTGGNRELFF. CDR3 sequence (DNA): TGTGCCAGCAGCGCGGTGGGGACAGGGGGTAACCGGGAGCTGTTTTTT.